This is a list of T cell receptor beta chains from one sample in a study of blood T cell repertoires in COVID-19. TCRdb's table, derived via immunoSEQ multiplex PCR, lists solely in-frame clones and lacks some. Of 200,000 to 250,000 clones listed, around 86% are singletons. The sequenced material came from peripheral blood. The receptor set was obtained from a woman aged 70 to 79 with active or convalescent COVID-19. The CDR3 runs from the conserved cysteine through the conserved F or W. D genes are given only for firm matches. Some rows have no size entry. The others give once, few or many, or a class for an expanded clone.

CASNREGAAPLHF TGTGCCAGCAACAGGGAAGGAGCAGCGCCCCTCCACTTT NA TRBJ1-6 NA TRBV6-5 13
CASRESNRYYGYTF TGTGCCAGCAGGGAGAGCAACAGGTACTATGGCTACACCTTC NA TRBJ1-2 NA TRBV6-5 14
CASSFHGEGKLFF TGTGCCAGCAGCTTTCACGGGGAGGGAAAACTGTTTTTT NA TRBJ1-4 NA TRBV7-9 13
CASSQSRDRGPGEKLFF TGTGCCAGCAGTCAATCCCGGGACAGGGGGCCTGGGGAAAAACTGTTTTTT TRBD1 TRBJ1-4 NA TRBV6-6 17
CASSVGQNQPQHF TGTGCCAGCAGCGTAGGACAGAATCAGCCCCAGCATTTT NA TRBJ1-5 NA TRBV9 13
CASSSTTGFNQPQHF TGTGCCAGCAGCTCCACGACAGGCTTCAATCAGCCCCAGCATTTT NA TRBJ1-5 NA TRBV7-2 15
CASSSGGYGYTF TGTGCCAGCAGTTCGGGGGGCTATGGCTACACCTTC NA TRBJ1-2 NA TRBV6-6 12
CASSLANFRRDEQYF TGTGCCAGCAGCTTAGCTAACTTCCGCAGGGACGAGCAGTACTTC NA TRBJ2-7 NA TRBV11-2 15
CASSREVRDTQYF TGTGCCAGCAGCAGAGAGGTACGAGATACGCAGTATTTT NA TRBJ2-3 NA TRBV11-3 13
CASLPARGLFGELFF TGTGCCAGCCTTCCCGCCAGGGGGTTATTCGGGGAGCTGTTTTTT TRBD1 TRBJ2-2 once TRBV2 15
CASSPGTVGNTIYF TGTGCCAGCAGTCCCGGGACAGTTGGAAACACCATATATTTT TRBD1 TRBJ1-3 NA TRBV9 14
CASSFPGTYEQYF TGTGCCAGCAGCTTCCCAGGGACCTACGAGCAGTACTTC NA TRBJ2-7 NA TRBV7-9 13
CASSEAYRQAYTGELFF TGCGCCAGCAGTGAGGCTTATCGACAGGCCTACACCGGGGAGCTGTTTTTT NA TRBJ2-2 NA TRBV10-2 17
CASSPGTGEKTQYF TGTGCCAGCTCACCGGGGACAGGGGAGAAGACCCAGTACTTC TRBD1 TRBJ2-5 NA TRBV18 14
CASSYGQGTYNSPLHF TGTGCCAGCAGTTACGGACAGGGGACGTATAATTCACCCCTCCACTTT TRBD1 TRBJ1-6 NA TRBV6-2/TRBV6-3 16
CASSSNRVPHF TGTGCCAGCAGTTCAAACAGGGTGCCACATTTT NA TRBJ1-5 NA TRBV12-3/TRBV12-4 11
CASSSAQGSAEAFF TGCGCCAGCAGCTCTGCCCAGGGATCCGCTGAAGCTTTCTTT NA TRBJ1-1 NA TRBV5-1 14
CASSPAGLVSTLFADQPQHF TGTGCCAGCAGTCCCGCGGGGCTAGTTTCGACTCTTTTTGCGGATCAGCCCCAGCATTTT NA TRBJ1-5 NA TRBV6-2/TRBV6-3 20
CSVRTASNTEAFF TGCAGCGTGAGGACAGCTTCTAACACTGAAGCTTTCTTT NA TRBJ1-1 NA TRBV29-1 13
CASSLVVSGGYNEQFF TGCGCCAGCAGCTTGGTGGTTAGCGGGGGGTACAATGAGCAGTTCTTC TRBD2 TRBJ2-1 NA TRBV5-1 16
CASSTAGGNNEQFF TGTGCCAGCAGCACCGCGGGGGGGAACAATGAGCAGTTCTTC TRBD2 TRBJ2-1 NA TRBV9 14
CASSLWPTGELFF TGTGCCAGCAGCTTGTGGCCAACCGGGGAGCTGTTTTTT NA TRBJ2-2 once TRBV5-5 13
CASSYSPHTEAFF TGTGCCAGCAGTTACTCTCCTCACACTGAAGCTTTCTTT NA TRBJ1-1 NA TRBV6-2/TRBV6-3 13
CASSPTAGGLNEQFF TGTGCCAGCTCACCAACGGCGGGGGGTTTGAATGAGCAGTTCTTC TRBD2 TRBJ2-1 NA TRBV18 15
CASNRQGARTEQYF TGTGCCAGCAACCGACAGGGGGCGCGAACCGAGCAGTACTTC TRBD1 TRBJ2-7 NA TRBV6-5 14
CASSENRVAEAFF TGCGCCAGCAGTGAGAACAGGGTTGCTGAAGCTTTCTTT NA TRBJ1-1 NA TRBV10-2 13
CASSQSEGGGWGYTF TGCGCCAGCAGCCAATCGGAAGGGGGCGGTTGGGGCTACACCTTC TRBD1 TRBJ1-2 NA TRBV4-1 15
CASSPTEGSYEQYF TGTGCCAGCAGCCCAACGGAGGGCTCCTACGAGCAGTACTTC NA TRBJ2-7 NA TRBV7-2 14
CATSDDRGRQETQYF TGTGCCACCAGTGACGACAGGGGGCGTCAAGAGACCCAGTACTTC TRBD1 TRBJ2-5 NA TRBV24-1 15
CASSLDSRANYGYTF TGTGCCAGCAGCCTTGACAGCCGTGCTAACTATGGCTACACCTTC NA TRBJ1-2 once TRBV7-9 15
CASSLDRQETQYF TGTGCCAGCAGCCTGGACAGGCAAGAGACCCAGTACTTC TRBD1 TRBJ2-5 NA TRBV6-5 13
CASKQGAGYNEQFF TGCGCCAGCAAACAGGGGGCCGGGTACAATGAGCAGTTCTTC TRBD1 TRBJ2-1 NA TRBV5-1 14
CASSQGQGAGTGELFF TGTGCCAGCAGCCAAGGACAGGGGGCGGGCACCGGGGAGCTGTTTTTT TRBD1 TRBJ2-2 NA TRBV3-1/TRBV3-2 16
CASSYSTPGGFYEQYF TGTGCCAGCAGTTACTCGACTCCAGGGGGCTTTTACGAGCAGTACTTC TRBD1 TRBJ2-7 NA TRBV6-2/TRBV6-3 16
CTSSPRDRGCSGELFF TGCACCAGCAGCCCCCGGGACAGGGGTTGTTCCGGGGAGCTGTTTTTT NA TRBJ2-2 NA TRBV1 16
CASSEVSGQGAEAFF TGTGCCAGCAGTGAAGTAAGCGGACAGGGTGCTGAAGCTTTCTTT TRBD1 TRBJ1-1 NA TRBV6-4 15
CASSPSGSYEQYF TGTGCCAGCAGTCCCTCGGGCTCCTACGAGCAGTACTTC NA TRBJ2-7 NA TRBV6-2/TRBV6-3 13
CASSSGGTSNQPQHF TGTGCCAGCAGTTCCGGAGGGACCTCCAATCAGCCCCAGCATTTT NA TRBJ1-5 once TRBV28 15
CASSYSPRDYNEQFF TGTGCCAGCAGTTACTCACCCAGGGACTACAATGAGCAGTTCTTC NA TRBJ2-1 NA TRBV6-5 15
CASSNRGFVNQPQHF TGTGCCAGCAGTAATCGGGGATTCGTAAATCAGCCCCAGCATTTT NA TRBJ1-5 once TRBV6-2/TRBV6-3 15
CASSTRVSEQYF TGTGCCAGCAGTACTCGGGTGTCGGAGCAGTACTTC NA TRBJ2-7 NA TRBV12-3/TRBV12-4 12
CASSQSRDRIEQYF TGTGCCAGCAGCCAGAGCCGGGACAGGATCGAGCAGTACTTC TRBD1 TRBJ2-7 NA TRBV7-2 14